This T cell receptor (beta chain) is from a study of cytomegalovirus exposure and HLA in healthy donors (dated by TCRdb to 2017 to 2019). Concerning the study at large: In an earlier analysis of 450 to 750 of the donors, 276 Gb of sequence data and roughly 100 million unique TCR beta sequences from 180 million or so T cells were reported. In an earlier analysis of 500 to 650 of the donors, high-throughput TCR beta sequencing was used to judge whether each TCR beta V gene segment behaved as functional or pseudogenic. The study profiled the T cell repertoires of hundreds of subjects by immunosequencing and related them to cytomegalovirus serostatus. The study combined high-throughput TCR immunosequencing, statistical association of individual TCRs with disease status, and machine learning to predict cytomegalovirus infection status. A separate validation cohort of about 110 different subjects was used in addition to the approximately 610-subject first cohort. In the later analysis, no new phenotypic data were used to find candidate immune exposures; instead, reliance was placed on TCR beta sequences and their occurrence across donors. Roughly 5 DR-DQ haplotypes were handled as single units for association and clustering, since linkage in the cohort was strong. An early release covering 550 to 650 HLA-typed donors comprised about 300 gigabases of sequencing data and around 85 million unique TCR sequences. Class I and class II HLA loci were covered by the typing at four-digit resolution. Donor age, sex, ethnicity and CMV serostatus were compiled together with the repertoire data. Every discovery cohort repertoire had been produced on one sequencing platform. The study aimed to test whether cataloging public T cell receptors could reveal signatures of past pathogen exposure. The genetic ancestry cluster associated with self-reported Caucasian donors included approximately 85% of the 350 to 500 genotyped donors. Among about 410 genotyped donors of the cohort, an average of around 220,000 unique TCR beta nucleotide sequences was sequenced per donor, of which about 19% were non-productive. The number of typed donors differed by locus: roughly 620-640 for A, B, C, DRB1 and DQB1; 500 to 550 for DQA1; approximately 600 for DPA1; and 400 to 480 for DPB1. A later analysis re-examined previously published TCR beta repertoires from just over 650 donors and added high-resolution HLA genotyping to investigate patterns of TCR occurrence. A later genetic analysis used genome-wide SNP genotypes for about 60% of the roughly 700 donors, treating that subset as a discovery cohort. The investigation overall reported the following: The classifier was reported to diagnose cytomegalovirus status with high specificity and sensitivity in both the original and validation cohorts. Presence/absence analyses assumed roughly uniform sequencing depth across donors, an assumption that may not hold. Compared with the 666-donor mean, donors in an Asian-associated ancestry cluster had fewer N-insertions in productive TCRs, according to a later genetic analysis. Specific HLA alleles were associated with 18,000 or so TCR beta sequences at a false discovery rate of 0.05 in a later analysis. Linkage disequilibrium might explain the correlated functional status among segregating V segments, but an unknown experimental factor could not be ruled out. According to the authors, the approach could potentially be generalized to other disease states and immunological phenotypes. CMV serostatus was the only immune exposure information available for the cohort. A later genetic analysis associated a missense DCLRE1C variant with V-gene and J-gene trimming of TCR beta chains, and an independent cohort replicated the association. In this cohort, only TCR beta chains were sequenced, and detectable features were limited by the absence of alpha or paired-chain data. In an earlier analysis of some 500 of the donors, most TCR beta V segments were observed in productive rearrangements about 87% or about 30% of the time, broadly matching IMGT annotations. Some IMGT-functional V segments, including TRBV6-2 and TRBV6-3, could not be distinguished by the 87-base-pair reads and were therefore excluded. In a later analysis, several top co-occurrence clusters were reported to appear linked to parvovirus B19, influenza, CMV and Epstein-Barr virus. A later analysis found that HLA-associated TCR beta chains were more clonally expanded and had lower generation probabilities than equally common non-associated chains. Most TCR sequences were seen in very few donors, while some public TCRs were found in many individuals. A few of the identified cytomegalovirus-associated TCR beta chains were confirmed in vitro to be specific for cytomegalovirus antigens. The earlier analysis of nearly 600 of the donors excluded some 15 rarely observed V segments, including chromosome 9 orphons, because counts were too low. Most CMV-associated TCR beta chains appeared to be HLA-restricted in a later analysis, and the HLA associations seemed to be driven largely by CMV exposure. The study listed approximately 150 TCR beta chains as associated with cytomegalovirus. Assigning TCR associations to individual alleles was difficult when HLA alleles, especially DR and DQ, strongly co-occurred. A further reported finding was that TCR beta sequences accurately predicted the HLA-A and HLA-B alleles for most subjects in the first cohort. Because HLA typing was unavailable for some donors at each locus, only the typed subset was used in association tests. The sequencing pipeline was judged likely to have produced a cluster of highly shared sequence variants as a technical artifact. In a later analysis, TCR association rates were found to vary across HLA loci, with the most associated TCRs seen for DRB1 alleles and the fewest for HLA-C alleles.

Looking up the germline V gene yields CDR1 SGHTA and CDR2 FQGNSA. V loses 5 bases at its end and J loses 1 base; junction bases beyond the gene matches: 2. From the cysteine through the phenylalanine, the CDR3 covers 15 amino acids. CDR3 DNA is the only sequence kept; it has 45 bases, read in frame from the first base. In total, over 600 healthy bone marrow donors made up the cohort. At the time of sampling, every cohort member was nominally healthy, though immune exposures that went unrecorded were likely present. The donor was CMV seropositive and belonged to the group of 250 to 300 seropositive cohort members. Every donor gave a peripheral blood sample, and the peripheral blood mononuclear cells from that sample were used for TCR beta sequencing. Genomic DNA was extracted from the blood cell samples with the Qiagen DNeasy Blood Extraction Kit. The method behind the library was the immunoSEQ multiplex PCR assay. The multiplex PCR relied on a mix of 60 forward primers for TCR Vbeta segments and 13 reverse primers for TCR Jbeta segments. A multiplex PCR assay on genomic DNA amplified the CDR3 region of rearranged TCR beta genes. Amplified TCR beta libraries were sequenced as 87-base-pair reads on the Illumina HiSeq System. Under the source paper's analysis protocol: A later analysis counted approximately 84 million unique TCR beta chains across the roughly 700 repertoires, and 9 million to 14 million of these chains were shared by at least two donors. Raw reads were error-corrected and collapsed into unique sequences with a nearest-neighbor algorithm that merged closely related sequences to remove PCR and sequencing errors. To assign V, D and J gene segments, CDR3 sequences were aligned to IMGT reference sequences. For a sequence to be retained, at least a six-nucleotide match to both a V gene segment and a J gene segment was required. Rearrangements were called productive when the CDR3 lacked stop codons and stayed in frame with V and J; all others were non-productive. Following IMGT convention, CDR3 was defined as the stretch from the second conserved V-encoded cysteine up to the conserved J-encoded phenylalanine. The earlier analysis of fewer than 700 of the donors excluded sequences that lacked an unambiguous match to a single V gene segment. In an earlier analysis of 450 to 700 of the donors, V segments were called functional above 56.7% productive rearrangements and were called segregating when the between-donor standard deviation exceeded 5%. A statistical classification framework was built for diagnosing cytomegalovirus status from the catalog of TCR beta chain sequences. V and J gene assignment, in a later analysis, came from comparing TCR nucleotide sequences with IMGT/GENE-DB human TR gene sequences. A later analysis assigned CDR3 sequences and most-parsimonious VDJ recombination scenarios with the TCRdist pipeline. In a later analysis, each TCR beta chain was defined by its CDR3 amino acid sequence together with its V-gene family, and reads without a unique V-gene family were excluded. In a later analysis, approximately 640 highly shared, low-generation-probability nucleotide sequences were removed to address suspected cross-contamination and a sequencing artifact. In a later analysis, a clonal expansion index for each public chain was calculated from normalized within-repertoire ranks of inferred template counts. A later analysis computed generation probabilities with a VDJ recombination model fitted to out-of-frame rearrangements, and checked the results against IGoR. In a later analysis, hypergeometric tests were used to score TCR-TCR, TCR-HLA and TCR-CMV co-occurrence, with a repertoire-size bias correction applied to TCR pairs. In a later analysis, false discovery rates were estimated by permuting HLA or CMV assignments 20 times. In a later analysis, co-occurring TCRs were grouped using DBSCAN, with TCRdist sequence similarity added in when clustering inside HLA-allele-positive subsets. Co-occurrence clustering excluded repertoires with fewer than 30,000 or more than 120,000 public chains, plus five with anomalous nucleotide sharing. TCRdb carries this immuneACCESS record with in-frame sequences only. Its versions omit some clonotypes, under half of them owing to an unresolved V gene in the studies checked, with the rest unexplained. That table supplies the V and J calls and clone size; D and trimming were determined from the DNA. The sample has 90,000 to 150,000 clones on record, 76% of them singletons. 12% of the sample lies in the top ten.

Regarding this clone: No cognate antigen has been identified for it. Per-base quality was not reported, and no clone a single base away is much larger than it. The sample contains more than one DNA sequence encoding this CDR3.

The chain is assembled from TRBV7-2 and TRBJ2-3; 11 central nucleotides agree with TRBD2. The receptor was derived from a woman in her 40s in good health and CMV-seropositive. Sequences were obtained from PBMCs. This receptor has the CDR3 CASSLGLAGTDTQYF. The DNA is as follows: TGTGCCAGCAGCCTGGGACTAGCGGGCACAGATACGCAGTATTTT.